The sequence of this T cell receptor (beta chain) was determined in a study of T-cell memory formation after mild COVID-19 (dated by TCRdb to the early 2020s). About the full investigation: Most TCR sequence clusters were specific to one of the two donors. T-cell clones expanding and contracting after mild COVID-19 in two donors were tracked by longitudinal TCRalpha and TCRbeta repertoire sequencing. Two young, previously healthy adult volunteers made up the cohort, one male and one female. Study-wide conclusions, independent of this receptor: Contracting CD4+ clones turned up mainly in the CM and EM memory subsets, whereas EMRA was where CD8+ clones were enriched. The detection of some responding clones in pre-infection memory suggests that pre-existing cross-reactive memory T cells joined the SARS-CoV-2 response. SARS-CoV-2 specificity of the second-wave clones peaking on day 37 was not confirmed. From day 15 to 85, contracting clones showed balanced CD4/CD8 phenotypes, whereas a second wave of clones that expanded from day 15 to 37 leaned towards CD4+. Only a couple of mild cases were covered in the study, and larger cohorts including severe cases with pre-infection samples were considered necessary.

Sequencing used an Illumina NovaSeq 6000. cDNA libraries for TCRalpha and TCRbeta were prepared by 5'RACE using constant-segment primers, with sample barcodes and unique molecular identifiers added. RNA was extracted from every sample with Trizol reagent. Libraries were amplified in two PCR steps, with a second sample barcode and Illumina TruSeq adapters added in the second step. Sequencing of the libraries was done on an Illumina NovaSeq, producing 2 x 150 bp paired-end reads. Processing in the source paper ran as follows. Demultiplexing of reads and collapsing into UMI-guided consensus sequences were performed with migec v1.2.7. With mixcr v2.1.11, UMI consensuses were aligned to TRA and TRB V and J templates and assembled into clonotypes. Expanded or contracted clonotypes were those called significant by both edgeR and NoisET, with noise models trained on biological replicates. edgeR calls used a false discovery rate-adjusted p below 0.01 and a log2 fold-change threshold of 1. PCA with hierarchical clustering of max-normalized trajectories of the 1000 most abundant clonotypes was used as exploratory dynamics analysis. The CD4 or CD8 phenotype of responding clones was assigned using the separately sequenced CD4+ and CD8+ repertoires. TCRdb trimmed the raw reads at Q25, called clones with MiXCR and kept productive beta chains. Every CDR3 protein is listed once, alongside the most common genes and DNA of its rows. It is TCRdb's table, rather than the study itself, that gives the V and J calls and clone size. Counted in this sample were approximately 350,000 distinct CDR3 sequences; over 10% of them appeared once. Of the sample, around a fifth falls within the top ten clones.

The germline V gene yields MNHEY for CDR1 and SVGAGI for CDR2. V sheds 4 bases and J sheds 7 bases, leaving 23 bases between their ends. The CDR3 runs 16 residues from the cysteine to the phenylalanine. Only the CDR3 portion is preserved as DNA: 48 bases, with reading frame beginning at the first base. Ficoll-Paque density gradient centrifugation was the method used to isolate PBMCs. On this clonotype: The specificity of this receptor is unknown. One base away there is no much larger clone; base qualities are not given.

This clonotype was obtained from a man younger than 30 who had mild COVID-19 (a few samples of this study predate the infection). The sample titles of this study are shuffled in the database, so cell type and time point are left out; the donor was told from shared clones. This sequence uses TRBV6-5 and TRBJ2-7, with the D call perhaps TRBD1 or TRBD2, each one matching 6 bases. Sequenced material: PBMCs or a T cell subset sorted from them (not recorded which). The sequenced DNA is TGTGCCAGCAGTTCCTCGTTGGGGGGCGGAACTAGAGAGCAGTACTTC. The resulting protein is CASSSSLGGGTREQYF.